This is a list of T cell receptor beta chains from one sample in a study of cytotoxic CD8 clonotypes in ibrutinib-treated CLL. Sequencing used immunoSEQ multiplex PCR; TCRdb keeps in-frame clones, though not all of them. Of 130,000 or so clones in the sample, around 80% were seen once. Sequencing used PBMCs, obtained after 12 months of ibrutinib treatment. These receptors all stem from a human donor with chronic lymphocytic leukemia. CDR3s include the opening cysteine and the closing phenylalanine or tryptophan. The order of the fields is D gene, clone size, V gene, J gene, CDR3 protein, CDR3 DNA. The D gene is left open where the match is weak. Some rows mark clone size as missing; the rest say once, few, many or name a class of expanded clone.

NA,NA,TRBV27,TRBJ2-7,CASSPFRSAAYEQYF,TGTGCCAGCAGTCCCTTTAGAAGCGCGGCCTACGAGCAGTACTTC
NA,NA,TRBV5-1,TRBJ2-4,CASSLDGVRGDIQYF,TGCGCCAGCAGCTTGGACGGGGTCCGGGGAGACATTCAGTACTTC
NA,NA,TRBV6-6,TRBJ1-1,CASTPKAENTEAFF,TGTGCCAGCACCCCTAAAGCAGAGAACACTGAAGCTTTCTTT
NA,few,TRBV5-6,TRBJ1-5,CASSLGWGSNQPQHF,TGTGCCAGCAGCTTGGGATGGGGGAGCAATCAGCCCCAGCATTTT
TRBD1,NA,TRBV14,TRBJ1-5,CASSQGGAGNQPQHF,TGTGCCAGCAGTCAAGGGGGCGCGGGCAATCAGCCCCAGCATTTT
NA,NA,TRBV7-9,TRBJ2-5,CASSPKGSRETQYF,TGTGCCAGCAGCCCGAAGGGTTCTAGGGAGACCCAGTACTTC
NA,NA,TRBV11-2,TRBJ2-1,CASTKRSVYNEQFF,TGTGCCAGCACCAAACGAAGTGTTTACAATGAGCAGTTCTTC
TRBD2,NA,TRBV27,TRBJ2-5,CASSRTSGSGKETQYF,TGTGCCAGCAGCAGGACTAGCGGGAGTGGTAAAGAGACCCAGTACTTC
NA,NA,TRBV30,TRBJ1-2,CAWSGGGYGYTF,TGTGCCTGGAGTGGAGGGGGCTATGGCTACACCTTC
NA,NA,TRBV9,TRBJ2-7,CASSVGVALDYEQYF,TGTGCCAGCAGCGTAGGAGTAGCTCTCGACTACGAGCAGTACTTC
NA,NA,TRBV30,TRBJ2-7,CAWSASYEQYF,TGTGCCTGGAGCGCGAGCTACGAGCAGTACTTC
NA,NA,TRBV27,TRBJ2-2,CASSPGHGTGELFF,TGTGCCAGCAGCCCGGGCCACGGGACCGGGGAGCTGTTTTTT
NA,NA,TRBV7-9,TRBJ2-7,CASSHYRSQSYEQYF,TGTGCCAGCAGCCATTACCGATCCCAGTCCTACGAGCAGTACTTC
NA,NA,TRBV15,TRBJ2-1,CATSGSGLATSYNEQFF,TGTGCCACCAGCGGGTCCGGTCTAGCGACCTCCTACAATGAGCAGTTCTTC
NA,once,TRBV28,TRBJ2-3,CASSPGVLSSTDTQYF,TGTGCCAGCAGTCCCGGCGTTTTGTCCAGCACAGATACGCAGTATTTT
TRBD1,NA,TRBV6-5,TRBJ2-3,CASSLQGARTDTQYF,TGTGCCAGCAGCCTACAGGGGGCGAGGACAGATACGCAGTATTTT
NA,NA,TRBV4-3,TRBJ2-2,CASSQDFFGGGTGELFF,TGCGCCAGCAGCCAAGACTTTTTCGGCGGAGGAACCGGGGAGCTGTTTTTT
TRBD1,NA,TRBV10-3,TRBJ1-2,CAISGQGFGYTF,TGTGCCATCAGTGGACAGGGGTTTGGCTACACCTTC
NA,NA,TRBV5-1,TRBJ2-6,CASSLSGEASGANVLTF,TGCGCCAGCAGCTTGTCAGGGGAGGCCTCTGGGGCCAACGTCCTGACTTTC
NA,NA,TRBV5-1,TRBJ1-1,CASSLYREFEGAFF,TGCGCCAGCAGCTTGTATAGGGAATTCGAGGGAGCTTTCTTT
NA,NA,TRBV10-3,TRBJ2-7,CAISDSRSGAGEQYF,TGTGCCATCAGTGATTCGAGGTCCGGGGCGGGGGAGCAGTACTTC
NA,NA,TRBV29-1,TRBJ2-1,CSVERSRSGEQFF,TGCAGCGTTGAAAGGAGCAGGTCCGGTGAGCAGTTCTTC